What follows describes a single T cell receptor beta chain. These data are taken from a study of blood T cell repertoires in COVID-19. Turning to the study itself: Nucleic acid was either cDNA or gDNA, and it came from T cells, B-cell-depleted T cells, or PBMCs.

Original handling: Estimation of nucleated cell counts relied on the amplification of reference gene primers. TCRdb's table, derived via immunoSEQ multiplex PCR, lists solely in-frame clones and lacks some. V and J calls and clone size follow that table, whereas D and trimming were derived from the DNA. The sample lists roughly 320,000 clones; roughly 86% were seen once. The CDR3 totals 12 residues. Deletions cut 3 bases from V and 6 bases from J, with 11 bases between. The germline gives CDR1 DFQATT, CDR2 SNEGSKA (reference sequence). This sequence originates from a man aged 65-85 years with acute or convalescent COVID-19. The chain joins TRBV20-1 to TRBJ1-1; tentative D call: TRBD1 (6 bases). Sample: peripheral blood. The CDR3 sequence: CSASPGGSEAFF. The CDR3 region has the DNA TGCAGTGCTAGTCCGGGGGGCTCTGAAGCTTTCTTT.